The entry that follows covers one T cell receptor (beta chain) sequence. This clonotype occurred many times. What this receptor recognizes is not known. Base quality data are lacking; no much larger clone is found one base away. After removal of 4 bases from V and 2 bases from J, the junction retains 9 bases not matched to a gene. The germline V gene sets CDR1 to SGHRS and CDR2 to YFSETQ. The CDR3 contains 16 residues, cysteine and phenylalanine counted. Here the CDR3 DNA is all that survives: 48 bases in frame from base 1. This sample was taken from a study of early T cells in non-severe SARS-CoV-2 infection (dated by TCRdb to the early 2020s). As for the study more broadly: TCR sequencing used bulk RNA from unsorted whole blood, so alpha and beta chains could not be paired. The study at large found these results: VDJdb matching was skewed toward anti-spike CD8 responses and likely underestimated virus-specific expansions by missing private and CD4 specificities.

Receptors were amplified or captured by 5' RACE. Sequenced using a NextSeq 500. In the TCR library protocol, unique molecular identifiers were attached to individual cDNA molecules to correct for PCR bias and sequencing error. Both TCR alpha and beta chains were sequenced, and tight co-correlation was observed between alpha and beta sequence abundances in each sample. The original pipeline was this. Decombinator V4 was used to perform V gene, J gene and CDR3 annotation of TCR sequences. TCRs were defined as expanded if a significant change between any two time points was detected under a Poisson model with p below 0.0001. Abundances of TCRs were expressed as counts per million after normalisation to the total number of TCRs sequenced in each sample. TRAV1-2 paired with TRAJ12, TRAJ20 or TRAJ33 defined MAIT TCRs, while TRAV10 paired with TRAJ18 defined iNKT TCRs. VDJdb, accessed on 1 November 2021, was searched for TCRs annotated for CMV, EBV and SARS-CoV-2, and TCRs annotated for more than one antigen were excluded. The public reads were reprocessed in TCRdb via fastp at Q25 and MiXCR, keeping in-frame beta chains. One record per CDR3 amino acid sequence lists the most common genes and DNA. Clone size and V and J calls follow TCRdb, not the original study. The sample contains fewer than 30,000 distinct CDR3 sequences, roughly 5.4% of them found a single time. The leading ten clones occupy just under 4.5% of the sample.

Set within a cohort of healthcare workers in London, UK, this nested case-control study involved weekly PCR testing of nasopharyngeal swabs along with blood sampling. Between 23 and 31 March 2020, the week of the UK lockdown, healthcare workers were enrolled and then followed up weekly for as long as 16 weeks. The source is an adult who was a healthcare worker with PCR-confirmed SARS-CoV-2 infection or an uninfected control (not recorded which). The specimen was whole blood. The V and J segments used are TRBV5-1 and TRBJ2-5; 9 bases in between match TRBD2. Here the CDR3 is given as CASSQNSGRRQETQYF. Read as DNA, the sequence is TGCGCCAGCAGCCAGAATAGCGGGAGACGACAAGAGACCCAGTACTTC.